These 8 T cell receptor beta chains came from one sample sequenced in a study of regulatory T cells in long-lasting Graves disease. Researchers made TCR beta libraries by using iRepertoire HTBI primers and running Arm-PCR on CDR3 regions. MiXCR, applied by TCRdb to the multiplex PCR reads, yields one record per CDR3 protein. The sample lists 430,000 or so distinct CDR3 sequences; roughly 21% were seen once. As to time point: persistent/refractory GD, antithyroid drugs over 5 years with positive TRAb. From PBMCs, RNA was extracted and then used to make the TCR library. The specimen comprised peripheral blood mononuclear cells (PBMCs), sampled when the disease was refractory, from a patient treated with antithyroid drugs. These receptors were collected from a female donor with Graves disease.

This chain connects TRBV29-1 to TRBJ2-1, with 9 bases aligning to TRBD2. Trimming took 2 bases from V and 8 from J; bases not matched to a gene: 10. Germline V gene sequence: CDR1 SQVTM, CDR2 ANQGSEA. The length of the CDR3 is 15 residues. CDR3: CSVELPSGNGDEQFF. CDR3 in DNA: TGCAGCGTTGAATTGCCTAGCGGGAATGGGGATGAGCAGTTCTTC.

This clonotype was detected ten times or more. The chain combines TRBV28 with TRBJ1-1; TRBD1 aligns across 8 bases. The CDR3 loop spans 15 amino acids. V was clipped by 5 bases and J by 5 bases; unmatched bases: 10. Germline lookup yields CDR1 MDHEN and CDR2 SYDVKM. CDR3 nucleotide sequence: TGTGCCAGCAGTCCCCCCCACAGGGGGAAAACTGAAGCTTTCTTT. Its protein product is CASSPPHRGKTEAFF.

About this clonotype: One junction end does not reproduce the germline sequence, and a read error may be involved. CDR3 in DNA: TGTACCAGCAGCCAAGAGGGGACGGTAACCTACGAGCAGTACTTC. As protein: CTSSQEGTVTYEQYF. The chain uses TRBV3-1 and TRBJ2-7; D is perhaps TRBD1 or TRBD2 (5 bases each). The CDR3 totals 15 residues. CDR1 and CDR2 from the germline V gene are LGHDT and YNNKEL (reference sequence).

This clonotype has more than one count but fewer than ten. The CDR3 loop is CATRGTNTGELFF. Here the CDR3 DNA reads TGTGCCACTCGGGGGACGAACACCGGGGAGCTGTTTTTT. The chain couples TRBV7-8 to TRBJ2-2, with D perhaps matching TRBD2 (6 bases). There are 13 residues in the CDR3. V lost 10 bases to trimming and J lost 0 bases, with 9 bases between them. In germline, CDR1 is SGHVS, CDR2 FQNEAQ.

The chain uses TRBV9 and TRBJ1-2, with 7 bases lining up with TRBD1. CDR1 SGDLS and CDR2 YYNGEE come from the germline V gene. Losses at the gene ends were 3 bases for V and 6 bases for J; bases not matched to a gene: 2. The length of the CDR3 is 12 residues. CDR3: CASSGDRDGYTF. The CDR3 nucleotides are TGTGCCAGCAGCGGCGACAGGGATGGCTACACCTTC.

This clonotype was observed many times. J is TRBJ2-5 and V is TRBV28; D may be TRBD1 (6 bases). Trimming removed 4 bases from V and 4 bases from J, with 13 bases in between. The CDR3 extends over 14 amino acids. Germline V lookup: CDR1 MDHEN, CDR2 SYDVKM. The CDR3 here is CASSWAGVSETQYF. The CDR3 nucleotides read TGTGCCAGCAGTTGGGCAGGGGTTTCAGAGACCCAGTACTTC. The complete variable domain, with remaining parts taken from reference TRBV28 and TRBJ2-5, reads DVKVTQSSRYLVKRTGEKVFLECVQDMDHENMFWYRQDPGLGLRLIYFSYDVKMKEKGDIPEGYSVSREKKERFSLILESASTNQTSMYLCASSWAGVSETQYFGPGTRLLVL.

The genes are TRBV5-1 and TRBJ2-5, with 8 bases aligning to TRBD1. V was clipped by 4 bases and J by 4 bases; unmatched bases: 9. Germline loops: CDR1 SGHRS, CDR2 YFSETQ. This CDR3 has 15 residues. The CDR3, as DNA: TGCGCCAGCAGCCAAGTCGGACAGGGCGTAGAGACCCAGTACTTC. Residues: CASSQVGQGVETQYF.

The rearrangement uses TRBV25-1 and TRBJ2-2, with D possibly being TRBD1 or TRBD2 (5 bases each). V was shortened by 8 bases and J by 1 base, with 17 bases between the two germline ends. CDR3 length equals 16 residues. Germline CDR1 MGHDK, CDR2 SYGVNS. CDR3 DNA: TGTGCCAGCGGAGAAGGCTGGGGGAAGAACACCGGGGAGCTGTTTTTT. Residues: CASGEGWGKNTGELFF.